The 23 T cell receptor beta chains in this list originate from one sample, sequenced in a study of immune evolution from preneoplasia to lung adenocarcinoma. Clones were sequenced by immunoSEQ multiplex PCR, and TCRdb holds only the in-frame ones, with some missing. The sample has about 16,000 clones, approximately 86% seen once. Material for sequencing was FFPE invasive lung adenocarcinoma tissue. These receptors originate from a person aged 65 to 85 with invasive lung adenocarcinoma.

This chain connects TRBV9 to TRBJ2-1, with 11 bases identical to TRBD2. CDR3 length: 17 residues. CDR1 and CDR2 from the germline V gene are SGDLS and YYNGEE. V dropped 4 bases and J dropped 0; count of bases not matched to a gene: 6. CDR3 DNA: TGTGCCAGCAGCCCTAGCGGGAGGCCGAGCTCCTACAATGAGCAGTTCTTC. It translates to CASSPSGRPSSYNEQFF.

The rearrangement joins TRBV19 to TRBJ2-2; TRBD1 matches 8 bases. Germline loops: CDR1 LNHDA, CDR2 SQIVND (reference sequence). CDR3 length: 16 amino acids. The trim removed 6 bases at V and 0 bases at J, leaving 6 bases unmatched. CDR3 sequence reads: CASSNNRGTNTGELFF. The DNA for the CDR3 is TGTGCCAGTAGCAATAACAGGGGGACGAACACCGGGGAGCTGTTTTTT.

J is TRBJ1-4 and V is TRBV27; D is perhaps TRBD1 (6 bases). The CDR3 sequence is 15 residues long. V lost 2 bases, J lost 8 bases, and 15 bases lay in between. Germline V gene sequence: CDR1 MNHEY, CDR2 SMNVEV (reference sequence). CDR3 nucleotides: TGTGCCAGCAGTTTAGACCGGAGGGGGGTAGAAAAACTGTTTTTT. This encodes CASSLDRRGVEKLFF.

The rearrangement uses TRBV28 and TRBJ2-5, with 14 bases lining up with TRBD2. The CDR3 consists of 17 residues. The V and J ends lost 2 bases and 5 bases, in that order; junction bases with no gene match: 7. Germline-derived CDR1 and CDR2 are MDHEN and SYDVKM. The CDR3 spells CASSLRTSGGLRETQYF. The CDR3 coding sequence is TGTGCCAGCAGTTTACGGACTAGCGGGGGGTTAAGGGAGACCCAGTACTTC.

J is TRBJ1-1 and V is TRBV10-2; D uncertain. The germline gives CDR1 WSHSY, CDR2 SAAADI. Trimming took 1 base from V and 2 from J, leaving 8 bases between them. The CDR3 consists of 14 residues. The CDR3 nucleotides read TGCGCCAGCAGTGAGTTCGGCCTTAACACTGAAGCTTTCTTT. Protein: CASSEFGLNTEAFF.

CDR3 coding DNA: TGTGCCATCAGTGAGTCGCAGGTAGGGAACACTGAAGCTTTCTTT. Translated, it gives CAISESQVGNTEAFF. V gene TRBV10-3 combines with J gene TRBJ1-1; no clear D. The CDR3 is 15 residues long. Germline-derived CDR1 and CDR2 are ENHRY and SYGVKD. Trimming pared 0 bases from V and 1 base from J, leaving 9 bases between.

The chain recombines TRBV7-6 with TRBJ2-3; a weak D match, TRBD2 (7 bases). Germline V lookup: CDR1 SGHVS, CDR2 FNYEAQ. The CDR3 spans 15 residues. V shed 5 bases and J shed 4 bases, with 16 bases lying between them. CDR3 sequence (DNA): TGTGCCAGCAGCCCCGGGGAGGGGGAGGCAGATACGCAGTATTTT. Residues: CASSPGEGEADTQYF.

The genes are TRBV10-3 and TRBJ2-7, with D unclear. The CDR3 has 14 residues. Germline-derived CDR1 and CDR2 are ENHRY and SYGVKD. Trimming cost V 0 bases and J 3 bases, with 9 bases left between them. CDR3 nucleotide sequence: TGTGCCATCAGTGAGTCTGTGGGAAACTACGAGCAGTACTTC. As protein: CAISESVGNYEQYF.

This clone was counted a single time. The chain joins TRBV28 to TRBJ1-2; D is possibly TRBD1 (5 bases). The germline V and J ends were trimmed by 7 bases and 3 bases, with 21 bases remaining between them. CDR1 MDHEN and CDR2 SYDVKM come from the germline V gene. CDR3 length: 16 residues. The CDR3 spells CASTLGAAQGDYGYTF. CDR3 DNA: TGTGCCAGCACCCTCGGAGCTGCCCAGGGTGACTATGGCTACACCTTC.

The rearrangement links TRBV6-5 to TRBJ2-5, with TRBD1 matching 9 bases. The germline CDR1 and CDR2 sequences are MNHEY and SVGAGI. Trimming at V came to 4 bases and at J to 7 bases, leaving 4 bases not matched to a gene. This CDR3 is 13 amino acids long. The CDR3, as DNA: TGTGCCAGCAGTTGGGACAGGGCGGGGACCCAGTACTTC. Translation gives CASSWDRAGTQYF.

The chain uses TRBV27 and TRBJ1-2; 7 bases align to TRBD1. CDR1 is MNHEY, CDR2 SMNVEV, per germline (reference sequence). The ends lost 2 bases at V and 3 bases at J; junction bases unmatched: 9. CDR3 size: 16 residues. The CDR3 DNA reads as TGTGCCAGCAGTTTAAGGGGGACAGCCAACCACTATGGCTACACCTTC. Its protein is CASSLRGTANHYGYTF.

The chain recombines TRBV7-9 with TRBJ1-1; D might be TRBD1 (5 bases). The germline gives CDR1 SEHNR, CDR2 FQNEAQ (reference sequence). The CDR3 is 17 residues long. Trimming cost V 2 bases and J 0 bases, with 16 bases left between them. The CDR3 protein is CASSLSELGGMNTEAFF. CDR3 in DNA: TGTGCCAGCAGCTTATCAGAGTTGGGGGGTATGAACACTGAAGCTTTCTTT.

This clone occurred a few times. This chain connects TRBV28 to TRBJ2-5; no definite D call. Germline CDR1 and CDR2: MDHEN and SYDVKM. The CDR3 spans 13 residues. Between the trimmed V and J ends, which lost 4 bases and 5 bases, there was a span of 11 bases. CDR3 sequence (DNA): TGTGCCAGCAGTTCTAAGGGTGTGGAGACCCAGTACTTC. This sequence encodes CASSSKGVETQYF.

The chain links TRBV6-5 to TRBJ2-1; 9 nucleotides agree with TRBD1. The CDR3 consists of 15 residues. The germline V gene has CDR1 MNHEY and CDR2 SVGAGI. V was pared by 9 bases and J by 7 bases, with 13 bases of the junction left unmatched. The CDR3 DNA reads as TGTGCCAGAATTTCCCGGGACAGGGACACGAATGAGCAGTTCTTC. It is translated as CARISRDRDTNEQFF.

CDR3: CASKQQGGNTIYF. The CDR3 coding sequence is TGTGCCAGTAAACAGCAGGGAGGAAACACCATATATTTT. This rearrangement joins TRBV19 to TRBJ1-3, with D possibly TRBD1 on 5 matching bases. The CDR3 loop spans 13 amino acids. Trimming left V 7 bases short and J 4 bases short, with 11 bases between. In germline, CDR1 is LNHDA, CDR2 SQIVND (reference sequence).

This chain connects TRBV9 to TRBJ2-3; D unresolved. The CDR3 totals 15 residues. Germline lookup yields CDR1 SGDLS and CDR2 YYNGEE. V lost 0 bases to trimming and J lost 2 bases, with 10 bases between them. CDR3 region: CASSVGIGPTDTQYF. CDR3 DNA: TGTGCCAGCAGCGTAGGAATCGGGCCCACAGATACGCAGTATTTT.

The gene calls are TRBV2 and TRBJ1-1; tentatively, D is TRBD1 (5 bases). Deletions cut 0 bases from V and 0 bases from J, with 11 bases between. Germline V lookup: CDR1 SNHLY, CDR2 FYNNEI. This CDR3 contains 16 residues. CDR3 DNA: TGTGCCAGCAGTGAAGCGTTTGGGGGACTGAACACTGAAGCTTTCTTT. Translating gives CASSEAFGGLNTEAFF. The variable domain in full, with the rest retrieved from reference TRBV2 and TRBJ1-1, is EPEVTQTPSHQVTQMGQEVILRCVPISNHLYFYWYRQILGQKVEFLVSFYNNEISEKSEIFDDQFSVERPDGSNFTLKIRSTKLEDSAMYFCASSEAFGGLNTEAFFGQGTRLTVV.

This rearrangement joins TRBV18 to TRBJ2-7; 9 bases are shared with TRBD1. The CDR3 consists of 12 residues. Per germline, CDR1 KGHSH and CDR2 LQKENI. Losses at the gene ends were 8 bases for V and 4 bases for J; bases not matched to a gene: 3. The CDR3 region is CASEDRGYEQYF. CDR3 nucleotide sequence: TGTGCCAGCGAGGACAGGGGTTACGAGCAGTACTTC.

This sequence joins TRBV7-2 and TRBJ2-3; D is unclear. Germline V lookup: CDR1 SGHTA, CDR2 FQGNSA. CDR3 size: 13 residues. V was cut by 3 bases and J by 4 bases, with 8 bases left in between. In nucleotides, the CDR3 is TGTGCCAGCAGCTTTCGGGTCGCAGATACGCAGTATTTT. This gives the protein CASSFRVADTQYF.

The rearrangement joins TRBV27 to TRBJ2-7; TRBD1 agrees at 12 bases. This CDR3 region has 17 residues. V lost 5 bases and J lost 4; bases outside the gene matches: 12. The V gene's germline CDR1 is MNHEY and CDR2 SMNVEV (reference sequence). As DNA, the CDR3 is TGTGCCAGCAGTCTTGCCCTCCGGGACAGGGGGCAATACGAGCAGTACTTC. It encodes CASSLALRDRGQYEQYF.

V and J are TRBV27 and TRBJ1-1; no reliable D call. Germline V gene sequence: CDR1 MNHEY, CDR2 SMNVEV (reference sequence). This CDR3 is 13 amino acids long. The V gene lost 5 bases and the J gene lost 5 bases, with 12 bases spanning the gap. The CDR3 sequence is CASSRTGGTEAFF. As DNA, the CDR3 is TGTGCCAGCAGTCGGACCGGTGGGACTGAAGCTTTCTTT.

This clone was recorded only once. This chain links TRBV5-8 with TRBJ1-1; D perhaps matches TRBD1 (5 bases). V lost 1 base, J lost 5 bases, and 12 bases lay in between. Looked up from germline, CDR1 is SGHTS and CDR2 is YDEGEE. The length of the CDR3 is 14 residues. DNA of the CDR3: TGTGCCAGCAGCTTGAAATCTGGGGGGACTGAAGCTTTCTTT. It is translated as CASSLKSGGTEAFF.

This chain connects TRBV4-1 to TRBJ2-7; maybe TRBD1 (6 bases). Germline values: CDR1 MGHRA, CDR2 YSYEKL. Trimming removed 0 bases from V and 3 bases from J, with 21 bases in between. There are 18 residues in the CDR3. CDR3 region: CASSQEGVGARGSYEQYF. CDR3 in DNA: TGCGCCAGCAGCCAAGAAGGAGTTGGGGCCAGGGGAAGCTACGAGCAGTACTTC.